This T cell receptor (beta chain) is from a study of blood T cell repertoires in COVID-19. Only in-frame clones appear in the TCRdb table, and some are missing; sequencing was by immunoSEQ multiplex PCR. The table lists roughly 120,000 clones, more than 85% of them singletons. The sequence was obtained from a man aged 50 to 59 with COVID-19, enrolled during active disease. The sequenced material came from peripheral blood.

The CDR3 spells CASRSGWRAEAFF. The CDR3, as DNA: TGTGCCAGTAGAAGTGGGTGGAGGGCTGAAGCTTTCTTT. V gene TRBV19 combines with J gene TRBJ1-1; D is ambiguous. The V end was cut by 6 bases, the J end by 6 bases, with 14 bases between. CDR3 size: 13 residues. The germline gives CDR1 LNHDA, CDR2 SQIVND (reference sequence). Looking up the rest from reference TRBV19 and TRBJ1-1 gives the full variable domain: DGGITQSPKYLFRKEGQNVTLSCEQNLNHDAMYWYRQDPGQGLRLIYYSQIVNDFQKGDIAEGYSVSREKKESFPLTVTSAQKNPTAFYLCASRSGWRAEAFFGQGTRLTVV.